Listed below are T cell receptor beta chains from one sample, sequenced in a study of sequential checkpoint blockade in melanoma. The repertoire was sequenced with immunoSEQ multiplex PCR; TCRdb's copy has only in-frame clones and lacks some. The repertoire holds some 12,000 clones, 70% to 85% seen once, with about 7.5% in the top ten. The sequenced sample was CD8+ T cells sorted from blood (inferred from file names), obtained from a patient given nivolumab and ipilimumab in sequence. The receptor source for this set is a human donor with melanoma. The CDR3 runs from the conserved cysteine through the conserved F or W. D genes are given only for firm matches. The size of a clone is reported for some rows only, either as once, few or many, or as a class for expanded clones.

v_call	j_call	clone_size	d_call	cdr3_nt	cdr3_aa
TRBV5-4	TRBJ2-7	-	-	TGTGCCAGCAGCCGGACAGAAATCTCCTACGAGCAGTACTTC	CASSRTEISYEQYF
TRBV27	TRBJ2-1	-	TRBD2	TGTGCCAGCAGTTTTGAGCTAGCGGGAGGAAAAATGGGCAATGAGCAGTTCTTC	CASSFELAGGKMGNEQFF
TRBV6-1	TRBJ2-5	-	TRBD2	TGTGCCAGCAGGGGGGGACTAGCGGGACAAGAGACCCAGTACTTC	CASRGGLAGQETQYF
TRBV9	TRBJ2-7	-	TRBD2	TGTGCCAGCAGCGTAGTAGCGGGAGAGTCCTACGAGCAGTACTTC	CASSVVAGESYEQYF
TRBV27	TRBJ1-2	-	-	TGTGCCAGCAGTTTTGGGGACTCCGGACGTGGCTACACCTTC	CASSFGDSGRGYTF
TRBV28	TRBJ2-7	-	-	TGTGCCAGCAGTACCCCGGAACAGGGTCTATACGAGCAGTACTTC	CASSTPEQGLYEQYF
TRBV9	TRBJ1-1	-	-	TGTGCCAGCAGCGTAGACGGGGGTTGGACTGAAGCTTTCTTT	CASSVDGGWTEAFF
TRBV7-9	TRBJ2-1	-	-	TGTGCCAGCAGCTTAGGTGGAGGGACTTCGTTCTTC	CASSLGGGTSFF
TRBV27	TRBJ2-5	-	TRBD1	TGTGCCAGCAGGGGGACAGGGGAACTCCAAGAGACCCAGTACTTC	CASRGTGELQETQYF
TRBV10-3	TRBJ2-1	-	TRBD2	TGTGCCATCAGTGAGCCAAGCGGGAAGTCCTACAATGAGCAGTTCTTC	CAISEPSGKSYNEQFF
TRBV5-6	TRBJ2-1	few	-	TGTGCCAGCAGCTTGGGTGCCATCCCCACACGGCAGTTCTTC	CASSLGAIPTRQFF
TRBV23-1	TRBJ1-1	-	-	TGCGCCAGCAGTCAATCGGGGGGGAGAACTGAAGCTTTCTTT	CASSQSGGRTEAFF
TRBV10-1	TRBJ2-7	-	-	TGCGCCAGCCCTACCGGTCCCCCCGAGCAGTACTTC	CASPTGPPEQYF
TRBV9	TRBJ2-7	-	TRBD2	TGTGCCAGCAGCGTTGGGACTAGCGGGAGCTACGAGCAGTACTTC	CASSVGTSGSYEQYF
TRBV4-1	TRBJ2-3	-	TRBD2	TGCGCCAGCAGCCAAGAGCGGGGGGGCCCAGATACGCAGTATTTT	CASSQERGGPDTQYF
TRBV9	TRBJ2-7	-	TRBD1	TGTGCCAGCAGCGCCGGGACAGGGGATTACGAGCAGTACTTC	CASSAGTGDYEQYF
TRBV5-1	TRBJ2-7	-	-	TGCGCCAGCAGCACTCTACAGGGAGTAGAATACGAGCAGTACTTC	CASSTLQGVEYEQYF
TRBV27	TRBJ1-6	once	-	TGTGCCAGCAGCCCATCCCCGGCGGTCGTTAGTTCACCCCTCCACTTT	CASSPSPAVVSSPLHF
TRBV10-3	TRBJ2-7	once	-	TGTGCCATCAGTAACCCCTTGCAAGGACGGGGCGAGCAGTACTTC	CAISNPLQGRGEQYF
TRBV2	TRBJ1-4	-	TRBD1	TGTGCCACTCTCCCCGGGACAGGGGATGAAAAACTGTTTTTT	CATLPGTGDEKLFF
TRBV30	TRBJ2-7	-	-	TGTGCCTGGAGTGTACTCGGGTATTCGGGCTACGAGCAGTACTTC	CAWSVLGYSGYEQYF
TRBV27	TRBJ2-7	-	TRBD2	TGTGCCAGCAGTCTAGCGGGGGCGACCTACGAGCAGTACTTC	CASSLAGATYEQYF
TRBV19	TRBJ2-7	few	-	TGTGCCACGCGAAATGGGGCAGCCTACGAGCAGTACTTC	CATRNGAAYEQYF
TRBV5-1	TRBJ1-2	-	TRBD1	TGCGCCAGCAGACCGACAGGGGTTTATGGCTACACCTTC	CASRPTGVYGYTF
TRBV27	TRBJ1-2	-	-	TGTGCCAGCAGTTTATCCCCACAGGTCTATGGCTACACCTTC	CASSLSPQVYGYTF
TRBV6-6	TRBJ1-4	once	TRBD1	TGTGCCAGCAGTTACAACAGGGGGGATCTGTTTTTT	CASSYNRGDLFF
TRBV19	TRBJ1-2	once	TRBD1	TGTGCCAGTAGTACATATAACCACAGGGGAATCTTTAATTTCCACTATGGCTACACCTTC	CASSTYNHRGIFNFHYGYTF
TRBV19	TRBJ2-5	-	TRBD1	TGTGCCAGTAGTATGGGACAGGGCCCACTAGAGACCCAGTACTTC	CASSMGQGPLETQYF
TRBV9	TRBJ2-3	-	TRBD1	TGTGCCAGCAGCGCAAGGTGGACAGGGGTGGATACGCAGTATTTT	CASSARWTGVDTQYF
TRBV5-6	TRBJ1-1	-	-	TGTGCCAGCAGCTTTGGAGGGCACATGAACACTGAAGCTTTCTTT	CASSFGGHMNTEAFF
TRBV4-1	TRBJ1-1	-	TRBD1	TGCGCCAGCAGCCAAGACGGGACAGGTAACACTGAAGCTTTCTTT	CASSQDGTGNTEAFF
TRBV7-3	TRBJ1-1	-	-	TGTGCCCCCCCCGTATACACTGAAGCTTTCTTT	CAPPVYTEAFF
TRBV27	TRBJ2-7	-	TRBD1	TGTGCCAGCAGTTTAAGGCAGGGGGCGGCTTGGGAGCAGTACTTC	CASSLRQGAAWEQYF
TRBV4-1	TRBJ1-2	-	-	TGCGCCAGCAGCCAAAGTGACAGCCATTATGGCTACACCTTC	CASSQSDSHYGYTF
TRBV27	TRBJ1-6	-	-	TGTGCCAGCAGTATGGGGAGTGACTCTAATTCACCCCTCCACTTT	CASSMGSDSNSPLHF
TRBV10-3	TRBJ2-7	once	TRBD1	TGTGCCATCAGTGACCCGGGACAGGGGGGGAACTACGAGCAGTACTTC	CAISDPGQGGNYEQYF
TRBV5-6	TRBJ1-5	-	-	TGTGCCAGCAGCCAGGGCCCGGACGAGTATGAGCCCCAGCATTTT	CASSQGPDEYEPQHF
TRBV6-1	TRBJ1-5	-	TRBD1	TGTGCCAGCAGCGATCCGGGACAGCCAAATCAGCCCCAGCATTTT	CASSDPGQPNQPQHF
TRBV4-1	TRBJ2-1	once	-	TGCGCCAGCAGCCAAGTTTGGTACGGGGGTGAGCAGTTCTTC	CASSQVWYGGEQFF
TRBV28	TRBJ1-2	-	-	TGTGCCAGCAGTTCTAGCCCACGTTACTCCGAGAACTATGGCTACACCTTC	CASSSSPRYSENYGYTF
TRBV12-5	TRBJ2-1	-	-	TGTGCTAGTGGTTTGGGAGGGCTGGCTATCAATGAGCAGTTCTTC	CASGLGGLAINEQFF
TRBV27	TRBJ2-7	-	TRBD1	TGTGCCAGCAGTAGCCTCAGGGGGTCGATCTACGAGCAGTACTTC	CASSSLRGSIYEQYF
TRBV27	TRBJ1-6	-	-	TGTGCCAGCTCGGTAGGGGGTGGTTCACCCCTCCACTTT	CASSVGGGSPLHF
TRBV7-8	TRBJ2-7	-	TRBD2	TGTGCCAGCAGCCCGGGGGGCTACGAGCAGTACTTC	CASSPGGYEQYF
TRBV5-6	TRBJ1-5	-	-	TGTGCCAGCAGCTTGGCCGGACACAATCAGCCCCAGCATTTT	CASSLAGHNQPQHF
TRBV6-1	TRBJ1-4	-	-	TGTGCCAGCAGTGAAGCAGGGGGTAATGAAAAACTGTTTTTT	CASSEAGGNEKLFF
TRBV4-1	TRBJ2-5	-	TRBD1	TGCGCCAGCAGCCAAGTGGGCCCGGACAGGGGGGAGACCCAGTACTTC	CASSQVGPDRGETQYF
TRBV5-1	TRBJ2-1	-	TRBD2	TGCGCCAGCAGCTCCGGGACTAGCAACGGCAATGAGCAGTTCTTC	CASSSGTSNGNEQFF